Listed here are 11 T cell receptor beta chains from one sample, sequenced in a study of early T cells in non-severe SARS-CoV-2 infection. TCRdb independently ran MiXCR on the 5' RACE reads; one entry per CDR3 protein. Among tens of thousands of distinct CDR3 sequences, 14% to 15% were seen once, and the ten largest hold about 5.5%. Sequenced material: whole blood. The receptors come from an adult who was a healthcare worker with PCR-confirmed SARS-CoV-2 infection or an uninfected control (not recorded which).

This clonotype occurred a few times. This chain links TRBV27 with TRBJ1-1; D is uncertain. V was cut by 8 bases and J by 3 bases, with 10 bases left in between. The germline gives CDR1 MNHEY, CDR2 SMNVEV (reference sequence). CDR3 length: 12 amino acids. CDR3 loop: CASGSRDTEAFF. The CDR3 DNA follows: TGTGCCAGCGGCTCTAGGGACACTGAAGCTTTCTTT.

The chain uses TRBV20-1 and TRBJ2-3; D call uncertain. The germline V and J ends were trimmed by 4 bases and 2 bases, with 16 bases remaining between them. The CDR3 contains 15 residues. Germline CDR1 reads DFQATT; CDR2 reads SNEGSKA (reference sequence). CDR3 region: CSATEDLFPTDTQYF. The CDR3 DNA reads TGCAGTGCTACAGAAGACTTGTTTCCCACAGATACGCAGTATTTT.

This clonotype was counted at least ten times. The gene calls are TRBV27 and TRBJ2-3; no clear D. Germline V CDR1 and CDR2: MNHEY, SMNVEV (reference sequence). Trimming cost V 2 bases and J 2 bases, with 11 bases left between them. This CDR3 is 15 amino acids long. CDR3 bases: TGTGCCAGCAGTTTAGGCAGGTGGGCCACAGATACGCAGTATTTT. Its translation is CASSLGRWATDTQYF.

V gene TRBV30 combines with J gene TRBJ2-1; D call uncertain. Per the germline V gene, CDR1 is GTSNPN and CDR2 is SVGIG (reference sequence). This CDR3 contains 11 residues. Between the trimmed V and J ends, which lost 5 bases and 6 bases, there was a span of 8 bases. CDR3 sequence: CAWRARNEQFF. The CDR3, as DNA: TGTGCCTGGCGCGCTCGCAATGAGCAGTTCTTC.

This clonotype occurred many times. CDR3 in amino acids: CASSQTFYEQFF. The CDR3 region has the DNA TGTGCCAGCAGCCAAACTTTTTATGAGCAGTTCTTC. This chain uses TRBV3-1 with TRBJ2-1, with unresolved D. Germline CDR1 and CDR2: LGHDT and YNNKEL (reference sequence). The CDR3 totals 12 residues. The V gene lost 2 bases and the J gene lost 8 bases, with 7 bases spanning the gap.

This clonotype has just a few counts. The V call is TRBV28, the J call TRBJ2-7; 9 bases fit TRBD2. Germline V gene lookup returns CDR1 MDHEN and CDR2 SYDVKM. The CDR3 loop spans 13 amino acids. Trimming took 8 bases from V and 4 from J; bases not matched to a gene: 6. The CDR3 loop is CASQRLAEYEQYF. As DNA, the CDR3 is TGTGCCAGCCAAAGACTAGCGGAGTACGAGCAGTACTTC.

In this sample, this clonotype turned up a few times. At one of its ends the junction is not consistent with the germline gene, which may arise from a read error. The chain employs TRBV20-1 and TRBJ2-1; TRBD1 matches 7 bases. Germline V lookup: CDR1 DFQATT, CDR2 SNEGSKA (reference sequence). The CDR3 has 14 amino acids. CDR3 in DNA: TGCAGTGCGCCTAAGGGGGCCATCTACGATGAGCAGTTCTTC. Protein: CSAPKGAIYDEQFF.

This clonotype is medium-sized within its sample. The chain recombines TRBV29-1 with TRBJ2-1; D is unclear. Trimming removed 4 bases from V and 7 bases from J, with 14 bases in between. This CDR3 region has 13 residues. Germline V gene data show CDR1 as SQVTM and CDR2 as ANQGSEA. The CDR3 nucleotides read TGCAGCGTTGTCGAGACGGTCGGGAATGAGCAGTTCTTC. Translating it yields CSVVETVGNEQFF.

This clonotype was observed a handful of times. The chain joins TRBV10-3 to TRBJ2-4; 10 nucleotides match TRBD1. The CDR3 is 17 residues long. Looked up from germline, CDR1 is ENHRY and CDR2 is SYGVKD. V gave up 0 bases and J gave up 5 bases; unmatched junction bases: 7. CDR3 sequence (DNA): TGTGCCATCAGTGAGTCTCTACCGGGACAGGGGCAAAACATTCAGTACTTC. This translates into CAISESLPGQGQNIQYF.

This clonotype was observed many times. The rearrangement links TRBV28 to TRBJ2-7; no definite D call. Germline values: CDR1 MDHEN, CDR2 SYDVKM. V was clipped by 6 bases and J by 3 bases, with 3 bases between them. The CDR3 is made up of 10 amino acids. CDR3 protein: CASSNYEQYF. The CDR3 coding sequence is TGTGCCAGCAGCAACTACGAGCAGTACTTC.

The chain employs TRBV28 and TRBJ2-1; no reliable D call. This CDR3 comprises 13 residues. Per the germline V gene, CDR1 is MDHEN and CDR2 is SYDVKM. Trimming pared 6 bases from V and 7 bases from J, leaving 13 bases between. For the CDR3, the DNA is TGTGCCAGCAGCTCAGGAGCCGGGAATGAGCAGTTCTTC. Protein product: CASSSGAGNEQFF.